Below are 26 T cell receptor beta chains sequenced from a single sample in a study of blood T cell repertoires in COVID-19. Produced via immunoSEQ multiplex PCR; TCRdb's table is partial and in-frame only. This sample yields fewer than 200,000 clones, of which approximately 86% are seen a single time; 2.5% to 3.5% belongs to the top ten. The specimen was peripheral blood. All receptors derive from a man in his forties with active or convalescent COVID-19.

This chain connects TRBV30 to TRBJ2-7; a weak D match, TRBD2 (6 bases). Deletions cut 4 bases from V and 4 bases from J, with 23 bases between. Germline lookup yields CDR1 GTSNPN and CDR2 SVGIG (reference sequence). The CDR3 has 16 amino acids. CDR3 DNA: TGTGCCTGGACCGGCGGTAGGGTTGGAGGGGTTTACGAGCAGTACTTC. Residues: CAWTGGRVGGVYEQYF.

This sequence joins TRBV24-1 and TRBJ1-6; 7 bases fit TRBD1. Trimming at V came to 6 bases and at J to 9 bases, leaving 4 bases not matched to a gene. The CDR3 totals 13 residues. CDR1 and CDR2 (germline): KGHDR, SFDVKD. The CDR3 DNA reads TGTGCCACCAGTAGAGGGGGCGGTTCACCCCTCCACTTT. Translated, it gives CATSRGGGSPLHF.

The chain links TRBV6-5 to TRBJ2-7, with 9 bases that match TRBD2. The CDR3 has 14 amino acids. Germline CDR1 is MNHEY and CDR2 is SVGAGI. V was clipped by 5 bases and J by 3 bases; unmatched bases: 5. Here the CDR3 DNA reads TGTGCCAGCAGTCAGCGGGGGGCGCTCTACGAGCAGTACTTC. Translation: CASSQRGALYEQYF.

The rearrangement links TRBV5-1 to TRBJ1-2; D unresolved. The CDR3 extends over 13 amino acids. CDR1 and CDR2 from the germline V gene are SGHRS and YFSETQ. V lost 7 bases and J 7 bases, leaving 17 bases between the germline ends. The CDR3 reads CASGLREGGGYTF. The CDR3 bases are TGCGCCAGCGGGCTCCGGGAAGGAGGTGGCTACACCTTC.

This rearrangement joins TRBV11-3 to TRBJ2-7, with 12 bases aligning to TRBD2. Germline lookup yields CDR1 SGHNT and CDR2 YENEEA. Trimming took 4 bases from V and 5 from J; bases not matched to a gene: 12. The CDR3 consists of 17 residues. The CDR3 DNA reads as TGTGCCAGCAGCTCATTCCTTCTAGCGGGGGGGTCCCACGAGCAGTACTTC. Translated: CASSSFLLAGGSHEQYF.

By share, this clone counts as medium-sized (0.01 to 0.1%). V gene TRBV4-3 combines with J gene TRBJ1-2; possible D gene TRBD1, 6 bases. The CDR3 is 15 amino acids. CDR1 and CDR2 (germline): LGHNA, YSLEER. V was clipped by 3 bases and J by 4 bases, with 15 bases between them. The CDR3 DNA sequence: TGCGCCAGCAGCCAGGCCTGGGGACAACTCTATGGCTACACCTTC. It encodes CASSQAWGQLYGYTF.

The rearrangement joins TRBV7-3 to TRBJ2-1, with D possibly matching TRBD2 (7 bases). The CDR3 consists of 16 residues. Trimming removed 5 bases at V and 8 bases at J, with 22 bases between. Germline assignment: CDR1 SGHTA and CDR2 FQGTGA. CDR3 DNA: TGTGCCAGCAGCCGCATCTCGGGGGGCCGGGAGTATGAGCAGTTCTTC. Translating it yields CASSRISGGREYEQFF.

The genes are TRBV11-3 and TRBJ1-4, with a possible D match to TRBD1 (5 bases). This CDR3 spans 14 amino acids. V lost 5 bases and J 5 bases, leaving 12 bases between the germline ends. The germline V gene encodes CDR1 SGHNT and CDR2 YENEEA. The CDR3 region has the DNA TGTGCCAGCAGCCCGCAGGAGGGGAATGAAAAACTGTTTTTT. This codes for CASSPQEGNEKLFF.

The rearrangement uses TRBV29-1 and TRBJ1-2, with a possible D match to TRBD1 (6 bases). This CDR3 is 15 amino acids long. Trimming pared 4 bases from V and 6 bases from J, leaving 21 bases between. Germline V lookup: CDR1 SQVTM, CDR2 ANQGSEA. The CDR3 bases are TGCAGCGTTGGGAAACCGGGACACCGAAGGAATGGCTACACCTTC. It translates to CSVGKPGHRRNGYTF.

V and J are TRBV5-1 and TRBJ2-7, with 7 bases aligning to TRBD2. CDR1 and CDR2 (germline): SGHRS, YFSETQ. This CDR3 is 13 amino acids long. With 4 bases clipped from V and 6 bases from J, the junction kept 7 bases outside the gene matches. CDR3 sequence (DNA): TGCGCCAGCAGCCGGGGGGACGCGAGCGAGCAGTACTTC. Its protein is CASSRGDASEQYF.

The V gene is TRBV30, the J gene TRBJ1-1; tentatively, D is TRBD1 (5 bases). The germline V gene encodes CDR1 GTSNPN and CDR2 SVGIG (reference sequence). V was shortened by 5 bases and J by 6 bases, with 16 bases between the two germline ends. The CDR3 consists of 13 residues. The CDR3 DNA sequence: TGTGCCTGGCGAGGGGCAGGTTCGGCTGAAGCTTTCTTT. This codes for CAWRGAGSAEAFF. Using reference TRBV30 and TRBJ1-1 for the parts outside the CDR3, the full variable domain is SQTIHQWPATLVQPVGSPLSLECTVEGTSNPNLYWYRQAAGRGLQLLFYSVGIGQISSEVPQNLSASRPQDRQFILSSKKLLLSDSGFYLCAWRGAGSAEAFFGQGTRLTVV.

The rearrangement uses TRBV3-1 (or the pseudogene TRBV3-2) and TRBJ1-4; D perhaps matches TRBD1 (5 bases). There are 16 residues in the CDR3. Germline assignment: CDR1 LGHDT and CDR2 YNNKEL (reference sequence). V gave up 1 base and J gave up 4 bases, with 13 bases separating them. In DNA form, the CDR3 reads TGTGCCAGCAGCCAAGGGACGCGACAGAATAATGAAAAACTGTTTTTT. This encodes CASSQGTRQNNEKLFF.

The CDR3 DNA reads TGTGCCAGCAGGTCACTAGCGGGGGCGCTCACCGGGGAGCTGTTTTTT. The encoded protein is CASRSLAGALTGELFF. The gene calls are TRBV3-1 (or the pseudogene TRBV3-2) and TRBJ2-2; 11 bases agree with TRBD2. J gave up 4 bases and V 6 bases, and 7 bases lay outside the gene matches. Germline lookup yields CDR1 LGHDT and CDR2 YNNKEL (reference sequence). The CDR3 contains 16 residues.

The chain links TRBV27 to TRBJ2-1; 7 positions agree with TRBD2. This CDR3 is built from 14 residues. J was trimmed by 6 bases and V by 2 bases; bases with no gene match: 4. The V gene's germline CDR1 is MNHEY and CDR2 SMNVEV (reference sequence). CDR3 DNA sequence: TGTGCCAGCAGTTTAGGGGGGGGACTCAATGAGCAGTTCTTC. Translated, it gives CASSLGGGLNEQFF.

As for this clone: The same CDR3 also results from other DNA sequences found in this sample. This rearrangement joins TRBV4-1 to TRBJ2-7; D might be TRBD1 (7 bases). CDR3 length: 15 amino acids. Germline CDR1 and CDR2: MGHRA and YSYEKL. The V gene lost 0 bases and the J gene lost 7 bases, with 16 bases spanning the gap. CDR3 protein: CASSQDRGSGYEQYF. In nucleotides, the CDR3 is TGCGCCAGCAGCCAAGACAGGGGGAGCGGGTATGAGCAGTACTTC.

The chain joins TRBV30 to TRBJ1-1; 8 positions match TRBD1. J lost 0 bases, V lost 8 bases, and 2 bases had no gene match. The germline gives CDR1 GTSNPN, CDR2 SVGIG (reference sequence). The CDR3 is 12 amino acids. CDR3 sequence reads: CAKDRVNTEAFF. In nucleotides, the CDR3 is TGTGCCAAGGACAGGGTGAACACTGAAGCTTTCTTT.

The CDR3 sequence is CASSPSGGNQETQYF. For the CDR3, the DNA is TGTGCCAGCAGCCCCTCCGGGGGAAACCAAGAGACCCAGTACTTC. The chain links TRBV7-2 to TRBJ2-5; possibly TRBD2 for D (6 bases). The germline CDR1 and CDR2 sequences are SGHTA and FQGNSA. Trimming left V 5 bases short and J 0 bases short, with 13 bases between. The CDR3 is 15 residues long.

The chain joins TRBV28 to TRBJ2-2, with 11 bases fitting TRBD2. Germline assignment: CDR1 MDHEN and CDR2 SYDVKM. The V and J ends lost 6 bases and 6 bases, in that order; junction bases with no gene match: 12. CDR3 size: 17 residues. CDR3 amino acids: CASRPKTSGGLPGELFF. The CDR3 DNA reads as TGTGCCAGCAGGCCAAAAACTAGCGGGGGACTCCCCGGGGAGCTGTTTTTT.

The sample holds a few counts of this clone. The chain recombines TRBV18 with TRBJ1-1; perhaps TRBD1 as D (6 bases). The ends were cut back, 2 bases at V and 1 base at J, with 8 bases in the middle. The length of the CDR3 is 14 residues. Germline-derived CDR1 and CDR2 are KGHSH and LQKENI. DNA for the CDR3: TGTGCCAGCTCACCAGGGACACCGAACACTGAAGCTTTCTTT. This translates into CASSPGTPNTEAFF.

The chain recombines TRBV30 with TRBJ1-3, with unresolved D. CDR3 length: 14 residues. V lost 2 bases and J 0 bases, leaving 8 bases between the germline ends. Per the germline V gene, CDR1 is GTSNPN and CDR2 is SVGIG (reference sequence). The CDR3 DNA is TGTGCCTGGAGTTATTCCCGCTCTGGAAACACCATATATTTT. Its translation is CAWSYSRSGNTIYF.

V is TRBV5-1 and J is TRBJ2-7; maybe TRBD1 (5 bases). Germline CDR1 reads SGHRS; CDR2 reads YFSETQ. The CDR3 covers 14 residues. Trimming removed 0 bases at V and 3 bases at J, with 10 bases between. The CDR3 reads CASSLVSDIYEQYF. DNA of the CDR3: TGCGCCAGCAGCTTGGTGTCGGACATCTACGAGCAGTACTTC.

The chain is built from TRBV9 and TRBJ1-4, with D possibly TRBD1 on 6 matching bases. Germline CDR1 is SGDLS and CDR2 is YYNGEE. Trimming removed 0 bases from V and 7 bases from J, with 22 bases in between. The CDR3 has 18 amino acids. The CDR3 nucleotides read TGTGCCAGCAGCGTAGCTGCAGGGGTGTATGGTCGGTCTGAAAAACTGTTTTTT. This sequence encodes CASSVAAGVYGRSEKLFF.

The chain uses TRBV28 and TRBJ1-4, with TRBD1 matching over 10 bases. V shed 7 bases and J 8 bases; nucleotides not matched to a gene: 7. The germline V gene encodes CDR1 MDHEN and CDR2 SYDVKM. The CDR3 loop spans 14 amino acids. The CDR3 loop is CASKRQGAGEKLFF. The CDR3 bases are TGTGCCAGCAAAAGACAGGGGGCAGGGGAAAAACTGTTTTTT.

This clone has only a few counts. This rearrangement joins TRBV12-3 or TRBV12-4 to TRBJ1-1; no reliable D call. Deletions cut 3 bases from V and 4 bases from J, with 9 bases between. The CDR3 has 13 amino acids. CDR3: CASSFLEGTEAFF. The CDR3 DNA is TGTGCCAGCAGTTTCCTTGAGGGCACTGAAGCTTTCTTT.

This clone occurred a few times. The chain couples TRBV7-2 to TRBJ2-3; D ambiguous. CDR1 and CDR2 from the germline V gene are SGHTA and FQGNSA. Deletions cut 2 bases from V and 2 bases from J, with 5 bases between. The CDR3 contains 13 residues. The CDR3 loop reads CASSLWATDTQYF. CDR3 coding DNA: TGTGCCAGCAGCTTATGGGCCACAGATACGCAGTATTTT.

The rearrangement uses TRBV27 and TRBJ2-3; 8 bases agree with TRBD2. From germline, CDR1 is MNHEY and CDR2 SMNVEV (reference sequence). V lost 1 base and J lost 2; bases outside the gene matches: 14. CDR3 length equals 19 residues. The CDR3 sequence is CASSLLAPGGTFLTDTQYF. Written as DNA, the CDR3 is TGTGCCAGCAGTTTATTAGCCCCGGGGGGGACCTTCCTCACAGATACGCAGTATTTT.